This T cell receptor (beta chain) was obtained from a study of T cell repertoires in cytomegalovirus infection. Study summary: Both recently identified HLA-C-restricted and well-studied HLA-B-restricted CMV epitopes were used in the study.

Germline trimming cut 8 bases from V and 3 bases from J; bases unmatched to any gene: 5. The CDR3 is made up of 14 amino acids. Germline-derived CDR1 and CDR2 are GTSNPN and SVGIG (reference sequence). In TCRdb, the reads were re-called with MiXCR into one record per CDR3 protein. Of some 100,000 distinct CDR3 sequences listed, under 30% were seen once; the top ten hold roughly 81%. Turning to this clonotype: The antigen remains undetermined.

J is TRBJ2-2 and V is TRBV30; 11 bases match TRBD2. The TCR sequence derives from a human donor in good health (CMV status not recorded). Some clones in this sample may be carry-over from other donors' samples. This specimen consisted of CD8+ T cells from cultured PBMCs, obtained from culture after CMV antigen stimulation. The CDR3 spells CAGASGGHTGELFF. The CDR3 nucleotides read TGTGCCGGGGCTAGCGGGGGGCACACCGGGGAGCTGTTTTTT.